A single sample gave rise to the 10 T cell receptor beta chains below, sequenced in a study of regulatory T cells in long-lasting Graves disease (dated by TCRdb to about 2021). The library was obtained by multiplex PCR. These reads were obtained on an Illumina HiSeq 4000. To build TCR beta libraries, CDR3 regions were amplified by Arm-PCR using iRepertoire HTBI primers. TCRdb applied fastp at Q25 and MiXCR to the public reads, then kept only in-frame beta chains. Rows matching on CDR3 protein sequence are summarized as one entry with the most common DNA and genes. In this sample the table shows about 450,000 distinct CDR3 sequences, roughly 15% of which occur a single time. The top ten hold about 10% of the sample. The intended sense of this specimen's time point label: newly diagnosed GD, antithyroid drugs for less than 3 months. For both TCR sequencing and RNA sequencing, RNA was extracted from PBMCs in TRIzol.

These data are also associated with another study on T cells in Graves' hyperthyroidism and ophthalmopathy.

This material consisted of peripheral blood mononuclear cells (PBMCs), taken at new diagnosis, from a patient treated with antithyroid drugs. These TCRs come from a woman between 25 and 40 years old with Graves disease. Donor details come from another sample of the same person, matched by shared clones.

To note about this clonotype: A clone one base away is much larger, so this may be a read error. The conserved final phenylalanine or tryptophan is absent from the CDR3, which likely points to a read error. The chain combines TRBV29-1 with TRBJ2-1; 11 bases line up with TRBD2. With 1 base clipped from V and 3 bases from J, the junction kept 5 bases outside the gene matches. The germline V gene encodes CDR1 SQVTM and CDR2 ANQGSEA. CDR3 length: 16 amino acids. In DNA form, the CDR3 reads TGCAGCGTTGAAGGGCTAGCGGGAGGTATCTACAATGAGCAGTTCCTC. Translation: CSVEGLAGGIYNEQFL.

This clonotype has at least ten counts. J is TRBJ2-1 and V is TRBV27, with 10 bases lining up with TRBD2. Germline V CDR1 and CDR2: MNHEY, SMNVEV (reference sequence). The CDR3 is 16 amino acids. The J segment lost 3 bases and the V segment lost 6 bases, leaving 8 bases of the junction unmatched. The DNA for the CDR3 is TGTGCCAGCAGCGACCGGACTAGCGGACTCTACAATGAGCAGTTCTTC. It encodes CASSDRTSGLYNEQFF.

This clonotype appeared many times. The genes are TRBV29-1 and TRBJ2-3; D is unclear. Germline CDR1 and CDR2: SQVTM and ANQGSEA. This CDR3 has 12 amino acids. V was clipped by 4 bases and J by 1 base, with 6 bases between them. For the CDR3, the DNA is TGCAGCGTTGGTGGCGGCACAGATACGCAGTATTTT. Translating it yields CSVGGGTDTQYF.

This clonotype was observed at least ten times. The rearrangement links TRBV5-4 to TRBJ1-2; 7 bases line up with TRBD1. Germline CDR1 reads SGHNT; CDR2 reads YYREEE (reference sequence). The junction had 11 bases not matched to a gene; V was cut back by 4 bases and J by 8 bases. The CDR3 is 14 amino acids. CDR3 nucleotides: TGTGCCAGCAGCCCCGAAACAGGGGTGCAGGGCTACACCTTC. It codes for CASSPETGVQGYTF.

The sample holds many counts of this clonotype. The CDR3 here is CASDTGDSYNEQFF. CDR3 coding DNA: TGCGCCAGCGACACAGGGGACTCCTACAATGAGCAGTTCTTC. The chain recombines TRBV5-1 with TRBJ2-1, with TRBD1 identical over 7 bases. CDR3 length: 14 residues. The germline CDR1 and CDR2 sequences are SGHRS and YFSETQ. The V gene end was trimmed by 7 bases and the J gene end by 0 bases; junction bases not matched to a gene: 4.

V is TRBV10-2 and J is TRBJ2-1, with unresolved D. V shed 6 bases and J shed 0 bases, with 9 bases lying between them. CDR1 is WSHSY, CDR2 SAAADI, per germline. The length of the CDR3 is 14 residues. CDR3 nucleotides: TGCGCCAGCAGGCCTGAGAGCTCCTACAATGAGCAGTTCTTC. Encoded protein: CASRPESSYNEQFF.

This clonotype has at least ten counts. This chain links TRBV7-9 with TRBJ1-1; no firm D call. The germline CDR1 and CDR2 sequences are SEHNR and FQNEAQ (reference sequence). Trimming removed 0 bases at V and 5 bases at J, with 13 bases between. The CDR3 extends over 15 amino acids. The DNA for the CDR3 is TGTGCCAGCAGCTTAGCTGGCCTCGCTGGGACTGAAGCTTTCTTT. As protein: CASSLAGLAGTEAFF.

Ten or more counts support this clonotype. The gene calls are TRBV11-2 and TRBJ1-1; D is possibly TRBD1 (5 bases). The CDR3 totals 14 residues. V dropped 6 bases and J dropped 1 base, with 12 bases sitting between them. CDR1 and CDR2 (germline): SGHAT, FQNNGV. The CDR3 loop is CASSSGTANTEAFF. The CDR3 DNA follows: TGTGCCAGCAGTTCCGGGACCGCGAACACTGAAGCTTTCTTT.

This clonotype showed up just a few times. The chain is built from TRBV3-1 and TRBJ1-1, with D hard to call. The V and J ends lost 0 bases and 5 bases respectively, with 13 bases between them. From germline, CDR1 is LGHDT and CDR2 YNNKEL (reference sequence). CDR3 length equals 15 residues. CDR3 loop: CASSQDPGLGTEAFF. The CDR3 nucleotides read TGTGCCAGCAGCCAAGACCCGGGGTTGGGGACTGAAGCTTTCTTT.

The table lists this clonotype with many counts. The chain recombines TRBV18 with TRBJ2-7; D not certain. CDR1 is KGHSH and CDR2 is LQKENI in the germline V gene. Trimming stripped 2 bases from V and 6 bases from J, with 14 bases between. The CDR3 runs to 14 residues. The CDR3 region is CASSPRNPPGEQYF. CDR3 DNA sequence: TGTGCCAGCTCACCAAGGAACCCCCCAGGCGAGCAGTACTTC.